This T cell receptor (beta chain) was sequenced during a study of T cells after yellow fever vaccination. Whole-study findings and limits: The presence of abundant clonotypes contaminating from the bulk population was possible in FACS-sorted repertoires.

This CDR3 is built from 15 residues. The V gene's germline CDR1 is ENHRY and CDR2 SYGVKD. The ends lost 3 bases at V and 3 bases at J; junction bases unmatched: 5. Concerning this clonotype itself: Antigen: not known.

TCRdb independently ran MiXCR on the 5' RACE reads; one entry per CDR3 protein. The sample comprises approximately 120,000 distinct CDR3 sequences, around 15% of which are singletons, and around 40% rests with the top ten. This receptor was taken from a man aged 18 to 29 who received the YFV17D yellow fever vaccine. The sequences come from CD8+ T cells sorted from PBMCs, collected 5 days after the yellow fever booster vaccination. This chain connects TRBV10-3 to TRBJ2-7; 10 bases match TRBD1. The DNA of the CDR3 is TGTGCCATCAGTGACCCAGGGACAGGGGACTACGAGCAGTACTTC. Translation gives CAISDPGTGDYEQYF.